This note documents a single TCR beta chain sequence. The antigen is undetermined. The sample belongs to a study of cytomegalovirus exposure and HLA in healthy donors. Broader study findings: The authors reported that TCR beta sequences could predict HLA-A and HLA-B alleles. These predictions were accurate for most subjects in the first cohort.

J lost 2 bases, V lost 5 bases, and 6 bases had no gene match. The germline V gene encodes CDR1 MNHNS and CDR2 SASEGT. The CDR3 totals 15 residues. PCR was performed using 60 Vbeta and 13 Jbeta primers. Libraries were prepared by immunoSEQ multiplex PCR; TCRdb keeps only in-frame clonotypes and omits some of them. The data hold about 210,000 clones, with about 83% observed a single time. The chain carries TRBV6-1 and TRBJ1-5; TRBD1 matches at 7 bases. This sequence was found in a woman in her forties or fifties in good health and CMV-seropositive. Sequenced: PBMCs. This chain's CDR3 is CASSSDRFGNQPQHF. CDR3 DNA: TGTGCCAGCAGTTCGGACAGGTTCGGCAATCAGCCCCAGCATTTT.